A selection of T cell receptor beta chains follows, all from one sample in a study of regulatory T cells in long-lasting Graves disease. A single record per CDR3 protein comes from TCRdb applying MiXCR to the multiplex PCR reads. The table includes about 540,000 distinct CDR3 sequences, approximately 13% detected once. Another study also made use of these data, one on T cells in Graves' hyperthyroidism and ophthalmopathy.

The sequences come from peripheral blood mononuclear cells (PBMCs), collected at new diagnosis, from a patient treated with antithyroid drugs. The receptors come from a man aged 30-40 years with Graves disease. The CDR3 runs from the conserved cysteine through the conserved F or W. A D gene is named only where the DNA matches it firmly. Clone size is shown for a subset of rows, as once, few, many or a class of expanded clone.

TRBV7-8	many	TRBD2	TRBJ2-1	TGTGCCAGCAGCTTAGAGGGGACTAGCGGGAAAAGGGATGACAATGAGCAGTTCTTC	CASSLEGTSGKRDDNEQFF
TRBV7-9	many	NA	TRBJ2-7	TGTGCCAGCAGCCGCGCGGGGAGGAACGGGAGAAGCGAGCAGTACTTC	CASSRAGRNGRSEQYF
TRBV18	few	TRBD2	TRBJ2-1	TGTGCCAGCACCCAGACTAGCGGGAGTTCGGCCGGCTCCTACAATGAGCAGTTCTTC	CASTQTSGSSAGSYNEQFF
TRBV15	many	NA	TRBJ1-5	TGTGCCACCAGCAGAGATACTAGGCGGGATCAGCCCCAGCATTTT	CATSRDTRRDQPQHF
TRBV11-2	many	NA	TRBJ2-7	TGTGCCAGCAGTTTCGACAGCTACGAGCAGTACTTC	CASSFDSYEQYF
TRBV12-3/TRBV12-4	many	NA	TRBJ1-1	TGTGCCAGCACTCGGGACACGAACACTGAAGCTTTCTTT	CASTRDTNTEAFF
TRBV5-5	many	NA	TRBJ2-5	TGTGCCAGCATTTCAGGGGACCAAGAGACCCAGTACTTC	CASISGDQETQYF
TRBV4-1	NA	TRBD2	TRBJ2-2	TGCGCCAGCAGCCAACTAGCGGGGAACACCGGGGAGCTGTTTTTT	CASSQLAGNTGELFF
TRBV12-3/TRBV12-4	NA	NA	TRBJ2-7	TGTGCCAGCACCCTCGACGGCGACTACGAGCAGTACTTC	CASTLDGDYEQYF
TRBV20-1	few	TRBD1	TRBJ1-2	TGCAGTGCTACCCAGGGGGGGCTAGCTAACTATGGCTACACCTTC	CSATQGGLANYGYTF
TRBV10-2	few	NA	TRBJ2-5	TGCGCCAGCAGTGATGTGGGGGAATGGGAGACCCAGTACTTC	CASSDVGEWETQYF
TRBV2	many	NA	TRBJ2-3	TGTGCCAGCATACCCCGGGACAGCACAGATACGCAGTATTTT	CASIPRDSTDTQYF
TRBV7-3	NA	NA	TRBJ2-1	TGTGCCAGCAGCTTAACCGGCGGGTCGGGGTCCTACAATGAGCAGTTCTTC	CASSLTGGSGSYNEQFF
TRBV7-8	many	TRBD2	TRBJ2-3	TGTGCCAGCAGCTTAGCTCGTAGCGGGAGGCTTGAGACGCAGTATTTT	CASSLARSGRLETQYF
TRBV7-2	few	NA	TRBJ2-7	TGTGCCAGCAGCTCGATTCGTAGGGCGGCCTACGAGCAGTACTTC	CASSSIRRAAYEQYF
TRBV6-1	many	NA	TRBJ1-1	TGTGCCAGCATCACCCCCAGAGGGGGAGGTACTGAAGCTTTCTTT	CASITPRGGGTEAFF
TRBV20-1	many	NA	TRBJ2-7	TGCAGTGCTAGACTGACCCGAGACTACGAGCAGTACTTC	CSARLTRDYEQYF
TRBV20-1	many	NA	TRBJ1-4	TGCAGTGCTGCCAATGAAAAACTGTTTTTT	CSAANEKLFF
TRBV7-8	few	TRBD1	TRBJ1-6	TGTGCCAGCAGCTTCACGGGACAGACTAATTCACCCCTCCACTTT	CASSFTGQTNSPLHF
TRBV18	NA	TRBD2	TRBJ2-1	TGTGCCAGCTCACCCGGAGTTAGCGGGAGAGGGGGAAGCAATGAGCAGTTCTTC	CASSPGVSGRGGSNEQFF
TRBV7-9	NA	NA	TRBJ1-3	TGTGCCAGCAGCTTATCAACGACAGCGACAACTGGAAACACCATATATTTT	CASSLSTTATTGNTIYF
TRBV2	many	NA	TRBJ2-7	TGTGCCAGCCCCGGACCCTACGAGCAGTACTTC	CASPGPYEQYF
TRBV11-3	NA	TRBD1	TRBJ1-4	TGTGCCAGCAATCACAGGGGATTTAATGAAAAACTGTTTTTT	CASNHRGFNEKLFF
TRBV2	many	TRBD1	TRBJ1-2	TGTGCCAACAGGCCCCCGGGACAGGGGAATGGCTACACCTTC	CANRPPGQGNGYTF
TRBV11-1	many	NA	TRBJ2-7	TGTGCCAGCAGCACGTACAGGGAGTCCTACGAGCAGTACTTC	CASSTYRESYEQYF
TRBV5-5	few	TRBD2	TRBJ2-5	TGTGCCAGCAACCGTCGGGGGGTTGAGACCCAGTACTTC	CASNRRGVETQYF
TRBV4-1	few	TRBD1	TRBJ1-2	TGCGCCAGCAGCGAAGGGGGCCAAGTTTCTGCAGGGAGGCCTAACTATGGCTACACCTTC	CASSEGGQVSAGRPNYGYTF